What follows are 18 T cell receptor beta chains derived from one specimen sequenced in a study of blood T cell repertoires in COVID-19. The repertoire was sequenced with immunoSEQ multiplex PCR; TCRdb's copy has only in-frame clones and lacks some. Here the sample spans some 150,000 clones, 81% being singletons. Material: peripheral blood. The origin of the receptors is a human donor with acute or convalescent COVID-19. The donor label of this sample is uncertain.

The V and J genes are TRBV3-1 (or the pseudogene TRBV3-2) and TRBJ1-2; D call uncertain. CDR3 size: 14 residues. CDR1 and CDR2 (germline): LGHDT, YNNKEL (reference sequence). Trimming pared 3 bases from V and 6 bases from J, leaving 14 bases between. CDR3 sequence: CASSHRLPGDGYTF. In DNA, the CDR3 is TGTGCCAGCAGCCACAGATTGCCGGGAGATGGCTACACCTTC.

The chain couples TRBV9 to TRBJ1-1; D not certain. The germline V gene has CDR1 SGDLS and CDR2 YYNGEE. V was shortened by 3 bases and J by 0 bases, with 12 bases between the two germline ends. This CDR3 spans 15 amino acids. CDR3 amino acids: CASSAEGQMNTEAFF. CDR3 nucleotides: TGTGCCAGCAGCGCCGAGGGCCAGATGAACACTGAAGCTTTCTTT.

This clone was counted many times. The V and J genes are TRBV19 and TRBJ1-1; tentative D call: TRBD1 (5 bases). Germline CDR1 is LNHDA and CDR2 is SQIVND (reference sequence). The CDR3 spans 14 residues. Trimming took 8 bases from V and 1 from J, leaving 14 bases between them. The CDR3 coding sequence is TGTGCCAGTTCCGTGGGGGGGTCGAACACTGAAGCTTTCTTT. It is translated as CASSVGGSNTEAFF.

The rearrangement links TRBV19 to TRBJ1-2, with D unclear. The CDR3 consists of 15 residues. Germline-derived CDR1 and CDR2 are LNHDA and SQIVND (reference sequence). V lost 3 bases to trimming and J lost 4 bases, with 15 bases between them. CDR3 loop: CASSMEAGVGYGYTF. CDR3 in DNA: TGTGCCAGTAGTATGGAGGCCGGGGTGGGCTATGGCTACACCTTC. Using reference TRBV19 and TRBJ1-2 for the parts outside the CDR3, the full variable domain is DGGITQSPKYLFRKEGQNVTLSCEQNLNHDAMYWYRQDPGQGLRLIYYSQIVNDFQKGDIAEGYSVSREKKESFPLTVTSAQKNPTAFYLCASSMEAGVGYGYTFGSGTRLTVV.

This sequence joins TRBV6-4 and TRBJ2-5, with D uncertain. The CDR3 extends over 15 amino acids. Per the germline V gene, CDR1 is MRHNA and CDR2 is SNTAGT. V was pared by 0 bases and J by 1 base, with 9 bases between. The CDR3 loop is CASSDSKTPQETQYF. CDR3 sequence (DNA): TGTGCCAGCAGTGACTCGAAAACACCCCAAGAGACCCAGTACTTC.

CDR3 protein: CASSIRTGVFFTEAFF. Written as DNA, the CDR3 is TGTGCCAGTAGTATAAGAACAGGGGTTTTTTTCACTGAAGCTTTCTTT. The gene calls are TRBV19 and TRBJ1-1; TRBD1 matches at 7 bases. CDR1 is LNHDA and CDR2 is SQIVND in the germline V gene (reference sequence). Trimming took 2 bases from V and 4 from J; bases not matched to a gene: 10. The CDR3 has 16 residues.

The chain is built from TRBV5-6 and TRBJ2-1; TRBD2 matches 8 bases. Trimming removed 4 bases from V and 2 bases from J; junction bases left unmatched: 8. There are 16 residues in the CDR3. Germline V gives CDR1 SGHDT, CDR2 YYEEEE. CDR3 region: CASSPWPGGAYNEQFF. The CDR3, as DNA: TGTGCCAGCAGCCCCTGGCCGGGGGGGGCCTACAATGAGCAGTTCTTC.

The rearrangement joins TRBV27 to TRBJ1-1; TRBD1 might be the D (6 bases). The CDR3 length is 14 residues. Per germline, CDR1 MNHEY and CDR2 SMNVEV (reference sequence). Trimming stripped 0 bases from V and 1 base from J, with 6 bases between. The CDR3 coding sequence is TGTGCCAGCAGTTTATCGGGACAGAACACTGAAGCTTTCTTT. This gives the protein CASSLSGQNTEAFF.

The rearrangement links TRBV15 to TRBJ1-1; TRBD1 is a possible D gene (6 bases). Per the germline V gene, CDR1 is LNHNV and CDR2 is YYDKDF (reference sequence). This CDR3 is built from 13 residues. V was shortened by 3 bases and J by 5 bases, with 10 bases between the two germline ends. The CDR3 sequence is CATSRLGGTEAFF. In DNA, the CDR3 is TGTGCCACCAGCAGGTTAGGGGGAACTGAAGCTTTCTTT.

The count of this clone is one. The V gene is TRBV9, the J gene TRBJ2-1; 13 nucleotides line up with TRBD2. CDR3 length: 14 amino acids. Unmatched junction bases numbered 5, after V lost 4 bases and J lost 10 bases. Per germline, CDR1 SGDLS and CDR2 YYNGEE. This CDR3 is CASSPSGLAGEQFF. The CDR3 DNA follows: TGTGCCAGCAGCCCCTCGGGACTAGCGGGAGAGCAGTTCTTC.

The gene calls are TRBV29-1 and TRBJ1-2; D may be TRBD1 (6 bases). V lost 4 bases and J 3 bases, leaving 18 bases between the germline ends. The CDR3 has 15 amino acids. Germline CDR1 and CDR2: SQVTM and ANQGSEA. The CDR3, as DNA: TGCAGCGTTGCTCACCCGGGGGGCAGCCACTATGGCTACACCTTC. Translation gives CSVAHPGGSHYGYTF.

The chain joins TRBV3-1 (or the pseudogene TRBV3-2) to TRBJ2-4; tentatively, D is TRBD1 (6 bases). The V gene's germline CDR1 is LGHDT and CDR2 YNNKEL (reference sequence). The length of the CDR3 is 14 residues. The ends were cut back, 6 bases at V and 2 bases at J, with 11 bases in the middle. CDR3 DNA: TGTGCCAGCAGTCCGGGGACAACCAAAAACATTCAGTACTTC. This translates into CASSPGTTKNIQYF.

The J gene is TRBJ1-2, the V gene TRBV18, with 8 bases matching TRBD1. CDR3 size: 16 residues. V was clipped by 4 bases and J by 4 bases; unmatched bases: 11. The germline V gene has CDR1 KGHSH and CDR2 LQKENI. The CDR3 sequence is CASSRRTGKEGYGYTF. CDR3 DNA sequence: TGTGCCAGCTCACGGAGGACAGGGAAGGAAGGCTATGGCTACACCTTC.

This sequence joins TRBV2 and TRBJ2-1, with 8 bases that match TRBD1. The germline gives CDR1 SNHLY, CDR2 FYNNEI. The CDR3 runs 15 residues. Germline trimming cut 6 bases from V and 10 bases from J; bases unmatched to any gene: 14. The CDR3 DNA is TGTGCCAGCAGCCTCCCGGCGGCAGGGGGCAGGGAGCAGTTCTTC. It encodes CASSLPAAGGREQFF.

V gene TRBV2 combines with J gene TRBJ1-2, with TRBD1 identical over 9 bases. Germline trimming cut 3 bases from V and 0 bases from J; bases unmatched to any gene: 11. Germline CDR1 is SNHLY and CDR2 is FYNNEI. This CDR3 region has 18 residues. CDR3 sequence: CASSERGGQGQANYGYTF. The CDR3 DNA is TGTGCCAGCAGTGAGAGAGGGGGACAGGGCCAAGCTAACTATGGCTACACCTTC.

The genes are TRBV6-1 and TRBJ1-5; maybe TRBD1 (5 bases). Germline-derived CDR1 and CDR2 are MNHNS and SASEGT. The CDR3 contains 16 residues. V gave up 2 bases and J gave up 6 bases, with 17 bases separating them. In DNA, the CDR3 is TGTGCCAGCAGTGAATACTTCTTGCAGGGCGGTCAGCCCCAGCATTTT. Protein sequence: CASSEYFLQGGQPQHF.

Written as DNA, the CDR3 is TGTGCCAGTAGTGCCGACGACAGGGGCAATGCTGAAGCTTTCTTT. Its translation is CASSADDRGNAEAFF. The V gene is TRBV19, the J gene TRBJ1-1; TRBD1 aligns across 8 bases. Germline V CDR1 and CDR2: LNHDA, SQIVND (reference sequence). The CDR3 consists of 15 residues. V was clipped by 5 bases and J by 6 bases; unmatched bases: 11. Combining the CDR3 with reference TRBV19 and TRBJ1-1 gives the whole variable domain DGGITQSPKYLFRKEGQNVTLSCEQNLNHDAMYWYRQDPGQGLRLIYYSQIVNDFQKGDIAEGYSVSREKKESFPLTVTSAQKNPTAFYLCASSADDRGNAEAFFGQGTRLTVV.

This chain connects TRBV15 to TRBJ1-2; D might be TRBD1 (6 bases). V was cut by 9 bases and J by 4 bases, with 9 bases left in between. This CDR3 contains 11 residues. Germline V gives CDR1 LNHNV, CDR2 YYDKDF (reference sequence). This CDR3 reads CATGRGYGYTF. The CDR3 DNA sequence: TGTGCCACGGGCAGGGGCTATGGCTACACCTTC.